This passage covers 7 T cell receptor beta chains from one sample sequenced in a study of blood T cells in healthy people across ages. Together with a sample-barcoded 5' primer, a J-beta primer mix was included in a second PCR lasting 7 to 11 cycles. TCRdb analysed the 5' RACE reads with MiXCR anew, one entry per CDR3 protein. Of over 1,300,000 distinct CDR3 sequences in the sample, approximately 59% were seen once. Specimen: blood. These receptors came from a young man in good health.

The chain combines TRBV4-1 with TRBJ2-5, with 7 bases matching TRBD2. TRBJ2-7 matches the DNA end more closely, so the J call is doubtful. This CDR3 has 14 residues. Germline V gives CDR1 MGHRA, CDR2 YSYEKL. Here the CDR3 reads CASSQAWEGYEQYF. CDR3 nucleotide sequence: TGCGCCAGCAGCCAAGCTTGGGAGGGGTACGAGCAGTACTTC.

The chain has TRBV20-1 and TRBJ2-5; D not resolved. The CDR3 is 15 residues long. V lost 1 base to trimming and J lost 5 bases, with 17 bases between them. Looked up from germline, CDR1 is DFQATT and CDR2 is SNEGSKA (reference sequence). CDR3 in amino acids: CSARGPLKSGETQYF. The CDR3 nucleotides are TGCAGTGCTAGAGGTCCCCTAAAGTCCGGGGAGACCCAGTACTTC.

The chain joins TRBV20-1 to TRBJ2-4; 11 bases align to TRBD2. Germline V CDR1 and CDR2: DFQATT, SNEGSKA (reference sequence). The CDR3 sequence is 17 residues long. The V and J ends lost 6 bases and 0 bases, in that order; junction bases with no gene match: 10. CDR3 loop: CSAERLAGSLAKNIQYF. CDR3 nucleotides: TGCAGTGCCGAAAGACTAGCGGGATCGCTAGCCAAAAACATTCAGTACTTC.

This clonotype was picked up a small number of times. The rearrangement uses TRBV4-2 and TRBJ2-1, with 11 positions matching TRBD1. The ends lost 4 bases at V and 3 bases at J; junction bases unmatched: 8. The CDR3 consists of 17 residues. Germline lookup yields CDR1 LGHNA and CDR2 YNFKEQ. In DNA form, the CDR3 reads TGTGCCAGCAGCCCGAAGGACAGGGGGCATATCTACAATGAGCAGTTCTTC. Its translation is CASSPKDRGHIYNEQFF.

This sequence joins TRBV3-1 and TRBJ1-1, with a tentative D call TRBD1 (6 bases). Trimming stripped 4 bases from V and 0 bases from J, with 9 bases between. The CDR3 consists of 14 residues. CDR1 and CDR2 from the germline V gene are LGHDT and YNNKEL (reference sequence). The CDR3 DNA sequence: TGTGCCAGCAGCCCAGACAGGCTGAACACTGAAGCTTTCTTT. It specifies CASSPDRLNTEAFF.

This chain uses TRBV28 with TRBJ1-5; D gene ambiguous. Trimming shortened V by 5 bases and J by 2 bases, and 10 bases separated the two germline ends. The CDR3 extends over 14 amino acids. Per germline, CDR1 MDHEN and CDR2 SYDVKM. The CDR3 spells CASSTMAGNQPQHF. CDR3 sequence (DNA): TGTGCCAGCAGTACCATGGCGGGCAATCAGCCCCAGCATTTT.

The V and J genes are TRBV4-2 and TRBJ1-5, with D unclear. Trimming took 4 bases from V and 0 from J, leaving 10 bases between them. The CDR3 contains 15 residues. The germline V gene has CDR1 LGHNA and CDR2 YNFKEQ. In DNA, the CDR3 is TGTGCCAGCAGCCGAGTTGGAGATAGCAATCAGCCCCAGCATTTT. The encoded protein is CASSRVGDSNQPQHF.